This T cell receptor beta chain was profiled in a study of cytomegalovirus exposure and HLA in healthy donors. Study results and limitations: Earlier analysis yielded a pattern in which most TCR beta V segments were productive about 90% or about 30% of the time.

The CDR3 loop spans 14 amino acids. The V and J ends lost 5 bases and 4 bases respectively, with 14 bases between them. Germline lookup yields CDR1 SGHTA and CDR2 FQGNSA. Comments on this clone: What it binds is unknown.

The PCR employed 60 Vbeta primers together with 13 Jbeta primers. The assay was immunoSEQ multiplex PCR, and TCRdb's table has in-frame clones only and misses some. Altogether about 110,000 clones are present, approximately 80% being singletons, with the ten largest covering 3% to 4%. Specimen: PBMCs. The chain recombines TRBV7-2 with TRBJ1-1; perhaps TRBD1 as D (5 bases). This TCR was sampled from a man between 60 and 75 years old in good health and CMV-seronegative. The CDR3 loop is CASSRNAGGTEAFF. The CDR3 DNA is TGTGCCAGCAGCCGTAATGCGGGGGGCACTGAAGCTTTCTTT. The full variable domain, completed using reference TRBV7-2 and TRBJ1-1, is GAGVSQSPSNKVTEKGKDVELRCDPISGHTALYWYRQSLGQGLEFLIYFQGNSAPDKSGLPSDRFSAERTGGSVSTLTIQRTQQEDSAVYLCASSRNAGGTEAFFGQGTRLTVV.